This TCR beta chain is from a study of identical twins. Germline CDR1 SNHLY, CDR2 FYNNEI. With 2 bases clipped from V and 7 bases from J, the junction kept 6 bases outside the gene matches. This CDR3 is 14 amino acids long. TCRdb reanalysed the 5' RACE reads using MiXCR and keeps one entry per CDR3 protein. The sample has roughly 500,000 distinct CDR3 sequences; around 20% are singletons. The data were also submitted as part of a second study, on T cells expressing NK-cell markers. That report notes: Several experiments added an anti-gamma-delta TCR antibody to sort only alpha-beta TCR T cells.

The source is a woman younger than 35 in good health. Sequencing was carried out using CD4+ T cells sorted from blood. This chain connects TRBV2 to TRBJ1-2; TRBD1 aligns across 8 bases. As DNA, the CDR3 is TGTGCCAGCAGTGAAAAGACAGGGGTTAGTGGCTACACCTTC. Translated, it gives CASSEKTGVSGYTF.